This is a list of T cell receptor beta chains from one sample in a study of T-cell reconstitution after alpha-beta-depleted transplantation in children. Via MiXCR, TCRdb re-called the PCR reads, giving one row per CDR3 protein. This table holds fewer than 550,000 distinct CDR3 sequences, 15% to 20% found once. The sample here was PBMCs, mostly from graft donor cells, taken 360 days after TCRalphabeta/CD19-depleted stem cell transplant. All receptors derive from a boy less than two years old who had a stem cell transplant for Wiskott-Aldrich syndrome, so the T cells may come from the graft donor. The CDR3 runs from the conserved cysteine through the conserved F or W. A D gene is named only where the DNA matches it firmly. A row's size may be missing; if present it is once, few, many or a size class.

TRBD1	many	TRBJ1-2	TRBV5-1	TGCGCCAGCAGCGGACAGGGTTATGGCTACACCTTC	CASSGQGYGYTF
-	few	TRBJ1-1	TRBV5-1	TGCGCCAGCAGCCTTATTGGAGTGGCGGTGAACACTGAAGCTTTCTTT	CASSLIGVAVNTEAFF
-	-	TRBJ1-3	TRBV15	TGTGCCACCAGCAGAGAGCCGTCGCGAAACACCATATATTTT	CATSREPSRNTIYF
-	-	TRBJ2-2	TRBV5-1	TGCGCCAGCAGCTTGGTAGGCAGTGCAGCAACCTTCGGGGAGCTGTTTTTT	CASSLVGSAATFGELFF
-	few	TRBJ2-7	TRBV5-1	TGCGCCAGCAGCTTGGAAGGGGGGAGTAAAGAGCAGTACTTC	CASSLEGGSKEQYF
-	few	TRBJ2-7	TRBV29-1	TGCAGCGGGGCGGAGGTTCACCCCTACGAGCAGTACTTC	CSGAEVHPYEQYF
-	-	TRBJ2-1	TRBV12-3/TRBV12-4	TGTGCCAGCTCCTTGGAGGGGGGGGAGCAGTTCTTC	CASSLEGGEQFF
TRBD2	-	TRBJ2-5	TRBV5-1	TGCGCCAGCAGCTTGGGGACTAGCGGGGAAGAGACCCAGTACTTC	CASSLGTSGEETQYF
-	many	TRBJ2-5	TRBV5-1	TGCGCCAGCATGCCGGGACCCCAAGAGACCCAGTACTTC	CASMPGPQETQYF
TRBD2	many	TRBJ2-4	TRBV2	TGTGCCAGCACCCTGGAACTAGCGGAAAAAAACATTCAGTACTTC	CASTLELAEKNIQYF
-	few	TRBJ2-5	TRBV24-1	TGTGCCACCAGTGATCCGGGAATCGAGACCCAGTACTTC	CATSDPGIETQYF
TRBD1	few	TRBJ2-7	TRBV18	TGTGCCAGCTCACCACCGGGAAGGGGGCCCTACGAGCAGTACTTC	CASSPPGRGPYEQYF
TRBD2	-	TRBJ2-1	TRBV29-1	TGCAGCGTCCCTAGCGGGAGTTGGGGCTACAATGAGCAGTTCTTC	CSVPSGSWGYNEQFF
-	-	TRBJ2-5	TRBV5-1	TGCGCCAGCAGCTTCTATGAGACCCAGTACTTC	CASSFYETQYF
TRBD2	few	TRBJ2-1	TRBV5-1	TGCGCCAGCAGCTTTACCGGGACTAGCGGATCTTACTACAATGAGCAGTTCTTC	CASSFTGTSGSYYNEQFF